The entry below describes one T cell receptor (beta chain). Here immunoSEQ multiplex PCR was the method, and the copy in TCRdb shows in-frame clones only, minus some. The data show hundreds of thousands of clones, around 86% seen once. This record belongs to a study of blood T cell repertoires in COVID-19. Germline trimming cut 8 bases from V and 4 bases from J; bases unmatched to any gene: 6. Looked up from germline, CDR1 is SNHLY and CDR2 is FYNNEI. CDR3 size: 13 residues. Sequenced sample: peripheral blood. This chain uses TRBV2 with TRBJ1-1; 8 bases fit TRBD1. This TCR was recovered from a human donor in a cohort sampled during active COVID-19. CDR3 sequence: CASFRTGTTEAFF. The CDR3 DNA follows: TGTGCCAGCTTTAGGACAGGGACCACTGAAGCTTTCTTT.